A selection of T cell receptor beta chains follows, all from one sample in a study of T cells in localized non-small cell lung cancer. The repertoire was sequenced with immunoSEQ multiplex PCR; TCRdb's copy has only in-frame clones and lacks some. The data contain about 70,000 clones, less than 90% of them singletons. The sequencing used peripheral blood, collected before any cancer treatment. These receptors were obtained from a male donor aged 60 or older with stage III squamous cell lung carcinoma. Both conserved end residues are part of each CDR3.

TRBJ1-1 | 15 | TRBV15 | CATSRDAKSNTEAFF
TRBJ1-5 | 17 | TRBV12-1 | CASSTRAGAKSNQPQHF
TRBJ1-1 | 15 | TRBV25-1 | CASSDPQGAKTEAFF
TRBJ1-5 | 16 | TRBV19 | CASSASGTGKLQPQHF
TRBJ1-2 | 11 | TRBV19 | CASSTVYGYTF
TRBJ2-3 | 14 | TRBV30 | CAWSVGVLTDTQYF
TRBJ1-1 | 13 | TRBV5-6 | CASSLGGGTEAFF
TRBJ1-4 | 13 | TRBV9 | CASSRTPSEKLFF
TRBJ2-2 | 15 | TRBV6-5 | CASSRQGANTGELFF
TRBJ1-1 | 15 | TRBV5-1 | CASSSGPLGSTEAFF
TRBJ1-1 | 14 | TRBV5-1 | CASSLVGGATEAFF
TRBJ2-3 | 15 | TRBV5-1 | CASSLTEALTDTQYF
TRBJ2-3 | 15 | TRBV15 | CATSTGRGPSNTQYF
TRBJ1-4 | 14 | TRBV2 | CASSDSKPNEKLFF
TRBJ2-5 | 11 | TRBV2 | CASSGGETQYF
TRBJ1-5 | 14 | TRBV19 | CASALLSPNQPQHF
TRBJ2-1 | 18 | TRBV4-3 | CASSQDQAGGLPYNEQFF